The clone carrying this TCR beta chain appeared a few times. This entry comes from a study of CD8+ T cells in alopecia areata. Treatment noted: oral pan-JAK inhibitor, 5-10 mg twice daily. The germline gives CDR1 SEHNR, CDR2 FQNEAQ (reference sequence). The CDR3 has 13 residues. V gave up 1 base and J gave up 1 base, with 4 bases separating them. Following RNA extraction, reverse transcription yielded cDNA that acted as the sequencing template. The data were produced by immunoSEQ multiplex PCR, yet TCRdb's version contains in-frame clones alone and is incomplete. Of 79,000 or so clones listed, approximately 64% are singletons.

Sequenced here: CD8+ T cells sorted from blood, sampled at week 24, from a patient treated with tofacitinib. The TCR comes from a human donor with alopecia areata. The chain couples TRBV7-9 to TRBJ1-1; D not resolved. The CDR3 region is CASSLGTNTEAFF. The CDR3 region has the DNA TGTGCCAGCAGCTTAGGAACGAACACTGAAGCTTTCTTT.